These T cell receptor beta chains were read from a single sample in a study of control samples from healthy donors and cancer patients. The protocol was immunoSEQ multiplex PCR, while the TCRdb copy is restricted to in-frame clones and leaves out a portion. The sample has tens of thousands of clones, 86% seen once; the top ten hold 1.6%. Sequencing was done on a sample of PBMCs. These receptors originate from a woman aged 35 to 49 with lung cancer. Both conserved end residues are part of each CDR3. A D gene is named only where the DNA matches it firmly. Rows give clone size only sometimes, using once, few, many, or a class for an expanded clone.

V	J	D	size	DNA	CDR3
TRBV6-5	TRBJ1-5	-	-	TGTGCCAGCAGCGGACAGCGCGACCAGCCCCAGCATTTT	CASSGQRDQPQHF
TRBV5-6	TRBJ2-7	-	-	TGTGCCAGCAGCTTGGCGCGAAGCGAGCAGTACTTC	CASSLARSEQYF
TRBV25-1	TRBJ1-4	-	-	TGTGCCAGCAGTAACGGACAGCCCGGGGGAGAAAAACTGTTTTTT	CASSNGQPGGEKLFF
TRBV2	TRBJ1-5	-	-	TGTGCCAGCAGTTCCCGGTCGGGGCTTGACAATCAGCCCCAGCATTTT	CASSSRSGLDNQPQHF
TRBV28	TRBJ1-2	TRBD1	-	TGTGCCAGCAGTCCCCCTACAGGGGTCAAGGACACCTTC	CASSPPTGVKDTF
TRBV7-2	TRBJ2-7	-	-	TGTGCCAGCAGCTCCTACAGCGGACAGCAGTACTTC	CASSSYSGQQYF
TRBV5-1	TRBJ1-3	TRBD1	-	TGCGCCAGCAGCCCCGGGACAGGGGGTTTCTCTGGAAACACCATATATTTT	CASSPGTGGFSGNTIYF
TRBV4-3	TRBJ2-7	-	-	TGCGCCAGCGGCCAAGGGTTGGCGGATGGGGACGAGCAGTACTTC	CASGQGLADGDEQYF
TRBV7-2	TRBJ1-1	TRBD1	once	TGTGCCAGCAGCACAAGGGGACAGCGGAACACTGAAGCTTTCTTT	CASSTRGQRNTEAFF
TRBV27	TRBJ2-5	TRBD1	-	TGTGCCAGCAGCCACGACAGGGCAGATAAGACCCAGTACTTC	CASSHDRADKTQYF
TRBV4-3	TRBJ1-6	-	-	TGCGCCAGCAGCCAAGATTGGTCGCCACAGAAGAATTCACCCCTCCACTTT	CASSQDWSPQKNSPLHF
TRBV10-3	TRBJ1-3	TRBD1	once	TGTGCCATCAGCGACCCGGGACAGGCCGGCTCTGGAAACACCATATATTTT	CAISDPGQAGSGNTIYF
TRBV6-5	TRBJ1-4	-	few	TGTGCCAGCAGGGACGGGGGGGCAACTAATGAAAAACTGTTTTTT	CASRDGGATNEKLFF
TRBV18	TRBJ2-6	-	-	TGTGCCAGCTCACCACGAGTCTCCTCTGGGGCCAACGTCCTGACTTTC	CASSPRVSSGANVLTF
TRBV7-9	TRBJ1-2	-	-	TGTGCCAGCAGCTTCCGAAACCGGGTGAATGGCTACACCTTC	CASSFRNRVNGYTF
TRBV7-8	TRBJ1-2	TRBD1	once	TGTGCCAGCAGCTTAGACAGGGGTATCTATGGCTACACCTTC	CASSLDRGIYGYTF
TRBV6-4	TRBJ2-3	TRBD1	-	TGTGCCAGCAGTGACGGGACAGGGAGCACAGATACGCAGTATTTT	CASSDGTGSTDTQYF
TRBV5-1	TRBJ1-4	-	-	TGCGCCAGCAGCCAGGACAGCAGAAATGAAAAACTGTTTTTT	CASSQDSRNEKLFF
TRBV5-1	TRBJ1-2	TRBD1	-	TGCGCCAGCAGTTATGGACCGGGACAGGGGGCGGATGGCTACACCTTC	CASSYGPGQGADGYTF
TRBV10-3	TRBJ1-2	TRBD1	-	TGTGCCATCAGTGATGGGACAGGGACCATTAACTATGGCTACACCTTC	CAISDGTGTINYGYTF
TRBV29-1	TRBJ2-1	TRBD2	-	TGCAGCGTAGTTGGGGGGGCCTACAATGAGCAGTTCTTC	CSVVGGAYNEQFF